A selection of T cell receptor beta chains follows, all from one sample in a study of cytomegalovirus exposure and HLA in healthy donors. TCRdb's table, derived via immunoSEQ multiplex PCR, lists solely in-frame clones and lacks some. Of some 150,000 clones listed, 75% to 90% are singletons. Sequencing was performed on PBMCs. All receptors come from a woman aged 18-29 years in good health and CMV-seropositive. Each CDR3 is given with its conserved first and last residue. D genes are given only for firm matches. Size values are once, few and many counts, or a class for expanded clones, and some rows have none.

j_gene: TRBJ1-1; v_gene: TRBV11-3; d_gene: -; abundance: once; CDR3nt: TGTGCCAGCAGCTTATATCGACTCCAGAACTCTGAAGCTTTCTTT; CDR3aa: CASSLYRLQNSEAFF
j_gene: TRBJ1-1; v_gene: TRBV6-4; d_gene: TRBD1; abundance: -; CDR3nt: TGTGCCAGCAGTGGGGAGGCCAACAGGGGAGAAGCTTTCTTT; CDR3aa: CASSGEANRGEAFF
j_gene: TRBJ1-2; v_gene: TRBV7-9; d_gene: TRBD1; abundance: -; CDR3nt: TGTGCCAGCAGCCCGCTCCTCGACAGGGCCTATGGCTACACCTTC; CDR3aa: CASSPLLDRAYGYTF
j_gene: TRBJ2-3; v_gene: TRBV19; d_gene: -; abundance: -; CDR3nt: TGTGCCAGTAGTCTCAGTGGAGATACGCAGTATTTT; CDR3aa: CASSLSGDTQYF
j_gene: TRBJ2-7; v_gene: TRBV5-6; d_gene: -; abundance: -; CDR3nt: TGTGCCAGCAGCCCCTTCCAGTTAAGCTCCTACGAGCAGTACTTC; CDR3aa: CASSPFQLSSYEQYF
j_gene: TRBJ2-2; v_gene: TRBV15; d_gene: -; abundance: -; CDR3nt: TGTGCCACCAGCAGAGATTTCCCCTCGAGAGGAAAGAACACCGGGGAGCTGTTTTTT; CDR3aa: CATSRDFPSRGKNTGELFF
j_gene: TRBJ1-2; v_gene: TRBV4-1; d_gene: TRBD1; abundance: -; CDR3nt: TGCGCCAGCAGCCATAGGACAGGGGACCTAACTGGCTATGGCTACACCTTC; CDR3aa: CASSHRTGDLTGYGYTF
j_gene: TRBJ2-1; v_gene: TRBV29-1; d_gene: -; abundance: -; CDR3nt: TGCAGCACCCGGGGGGCTGTGGGCAATGAGCAGTTCTTC; CDR3aa: CSTRGAVGNEQFF
j_gene: TRBJ2-5; v_gene: TRBV7-7; d_gene: TRBD1; abundance: -; CDR3nt: TGTGCCAGCAGCTTCACACAGGGGGCCCAAGAGACCCAGTACTTC; CDR3aa: CASSFTQGAQETQYF
j_gene: TRBJ2-1; v_gene: TRBV28; d_gene: -; abundance: -; CDR3nt: TGTGCCAGCAGAGCCGAAAGGGGGAGCTCCTACAATGAGCAGTTCTTC; CDR3aa: CASRAERGSSYNEQFF
j_gene: TRBJ2-7; v_gene: TRBV7-9; d_gene: -; abundance: -; CDR3nt: TGTGCCAGCAGACGCGACAGTACGGGGGACTACGAGCAGTACTTC; CDR3aa: CASRRDSTGDYEQYF
j_gene: TRBJ2-2; v_gene: TRBV5-1; d_gene: TRBD2; abundance: -; CDR3nt: TGCGCCAGCAGCTTGGGCCGGCGGGGGACCACCGGGGAGCTGTTTTTT; CDR3aa: CASSLGRRGTTGELFF
j_gene: TRBJ2-1; v_gene: TRBV29-1; d_gene: TRBD2; abundance: few; CDR3nt: TGCAGCGTTCTTTCCGGGACTAGAAACGCCGATGAGCAGTTCTTC; CDR3aa: CSVLSGTRNADEQFF
j_gene: TRBJ1-5; v_gene: TRBV6-5; d_gene: -; abundance: -; CDR3nt: TGTGCCAGCAGTTACGGGCAGGCAACTCAGCCCCAGCATTTT; CDR3aa: CASSYGQATQPQHF
j_gene: TRBJ2-3; v_gene: TRBV28; d_gene: TRBD1; abundance: -; CDR3nt: TGTGCCAGCAGAAGCCACAGGGGGAGCACTGGAGATACGCAGTATTTT; CDR3aa: CASRSHRGSTGDTQYF
j_gene: TRBJ1-1; v_gene: TRBV18; d_gene: -; abundance: -; CDR3nt: TGTGCCAGCTCACCATTCGGGGAACCGAACACTGAAGCTTTCTTT; CDR3aa: CASSPFGEPNTEAFF
j_gene: TRBJ2-2; v_gene: TRBV5-1; d_gene: TRBD2; abundance: -; CDR3nt: TGCGCCAGCAGCTCGTCTAGCGGGGGGAGGACCGGGGAGCTGTTTTTT; CDR3aa: CASSSSSGGRTGELFF
j_gene: TRBJ1-6; v_gene: TRBV5-6; d_gene: -; abundance: -; CDR3nt: TGTGCCAGCAGCTCGGAGACAGGCTCCTATAATTCACCCCTCCACTTT; CDR3aa: CASSSETGSYNSPLHF
j_gene: TRBJ2-3; v_gene: TRBV7-9; d_gene: -; abundance: -; CDR3nt: TGTGCCAGCAGCTCGTCTAGAACTAGCACAGATACGCAGTATTTT; CDR3aa: CASSSSRTSTDTQYF
j_gene: TRBJ1-5; v_gene: TRBV5-1; d_gene: -; abundance: -; CDR3nt: TGCGCCAGCAGCTTGGAGGGCAGGGTGAATCAGCCCCAGCATTTT; CDR3aa: CASSLEGRVNQPQHF
j_gene: TRBJ1-5; v_gene: TRBV7-2; d_gene: -; abundance: -; CDR3nt: TGTGCCAGCAGCTTAGGCCCGACAGCCAGCAATCAGCCCCAGCATTTT; CDR3aa: CASSLGPTASNQPQHF
j_gene: TRBJ2-2; v_gene: TRBV7-2; d_gene: -; abundance: -; CDR3nt: TGTGCCAGCAGCTTATGGCAATTGAACACCGGGGAGCTGTTTTTT; CDR3aa: CASSLWQLNTGELFF
j_gene: TRBJ1-5; v_gene: TRBV7-8; d_gene: TRBD1; abundance: -; CDR3nt: TGTGCCAGCAGCTTAGGGGACAGGGGCCTTCAGCCCCAGCATTTT; CDR3aa: CASSLGDRGLQPQHF
j_gene: TRBJ2-7; v_gene: TRBV5-1; d_gene: TRBD1; abundance: -; CDR3nt: TGCGCCACGCATAAGTACAGGGGGGTTGGCTACGAGCAGTACTTC; CDR3aa: CATHKYRGVGYEQYF
j_gene: TRBJ2-7; v_gene: TRBV28; d_gene: -; abundance: -; CDR3nt: TGTGCCAGCAGTTTACGCGCAGGGTCCTACGAGCAGTACTTC; CDR3aa: CASSLRAGSYEQYF
j_gene: TRBJ1-1; v_gene: TRBV7-2; d_gene: TRBD1; abundance: once; CDR3nt: TGTGCCAGCAGCCCCTTTCCCAGGGGGCGCTTGGAAGCTTTCTTT; CDR3aa: CASSPFPRGRLEAFF
j_gene: TRBJ1-2; v_gene: TRBV28; d_gene: TRBD1; abundance: once; CDR3nt: TGTGCCAGCAGTCTGTACCTGGAGGACAGGGGCCGCTATGGCTACACCTTC; CDR3aa: CASSLYLEDRGRYGYTF
j_gene: TRBJ1-1; v_gene: TRBV12-5; d_gene: TRBD1; abundance: -; CDR3nt: TGTGCTAGTGGTTTGTCGGCAGGGGGGAGGGAAGCTTTCTTT; CDR3aa: CASGLSAGGREAFF
j_gene: TRBJ1-1; v_gene: TRBV19; d_gene: -; abundance: -; CDR3nt: TGTGCCAGTAGTATAGGAGGGCAGGGGCTGGACACTGAAGCTTTCTTT; CDR3aa: CASSIGGQGLDTEAFF
j_gene: TRBJ2-7; v_gene: TRBV28; d_gene: TRBD1; abundance: -; CDR3nt: TGTGCCAGCAGTGGGTGGACAGGGGCCTACGAGCAGTACTTC; CDR3aa: CASSGWTGAYEQYF
j_gene: TRBJ2-5; v_gene: TRBV5-1; d_gene: TRBD1; abundance: -; CDR3nt: TGCGCCAGCAGCGTCGGGACAGTGATGTACCAAGAGACCCAGTACTTC; CDR3aa: CASSVGTVMYQETQYF
j_gene: TRBJ2-7; v_gene: TRBV2; d_gene: -; abundance: few; CDR3nt: TGTGCCAGCAGTGATGGCACAGGGTCCTACGAGCAGTACTTC; CDR3aa: CASSDGTGSYEQYF
j_gene: TRBJ2-7; v_gene: TRBV28; d_gene: TRBD1; abundance: -; CDR3nt: TGTGCCAGCCGGACAGGGTCCACCTACGAGCAGTACTTC; CDR3aa: CASRTGSTYEQYF
j_gene: TRBJ1-2; v_gene: TRBV18; d_gene: -; abundance: -; CDR3nt: TGTGCCAGCTCACCACCAATGGCTCTGGGGGGGATCACCTTC; CDR3aa: CASSPPMALGGITF
j_gene: TRBJ2-6; v_gene: TRBV7-2; d_gene: TRBD2; abundance: once; CDR3nt: TGTGCCAGCAGTTACGCCGGGACTAGCGCTGAGGCCAACGTCCTGACTTTC; CDR3aa: CASSYAGTSAEANVLTF
j_gene: TRBJ2-1; v_gene: TRBV30; d_gene: TRBD1; abundance: -; CDR3nt: TGTGCCTGGCAGCATAGGGGGCTAACTTACAATGAGCAGTTCTTC; CDR3aa: CAWQHRGLTYNEQFF
j_gene: TRBJ1-2; v_gene: TRBV5-6; d_gene: -; abundance: -; CDR3nt: TGTGCCAGCAGCTTGGGAGGGGGCTATGGCTACACCTTC; CDR3aa: CASSLGGGYGYTF
j_gene: TRBJ2-7; v_gene: TRBV6-1; d_gene: -; abundance: -; CDR3nt: TGTGCCAGCCGTCGGGACTCCTACGAGCAGTACTTC; CDR3aa: CASRRDSYEQYF
j_gene: TRBJ2-7; v_gene: TRBV19; d_gene: TRBD1; abundance: -; CDR3nt: TGTGCCAGTAGTATAGGGACCGGGACAGGGATCTACGAGCAGTACTTC; CDR3aa: CASSIGTGTGIYEQYF
j_gene: TRBJ2-5; v_gene: TRBV27; d_gene: -; abundance: -; CDR3nt: TGTGCCAGCACCTCCCAAGAGACCCAGTACTTC; CDR3aa: CASTSQETQYF
j_gene: TRBJ2-4; v_gene: TRBV5-6; d_gene: TRBD1; abundance: -; CDR3nt: TGTGCCAGCAGCGGGACAGGGGTGGGAAACATTCAGTACTTC; CDR3aa: CASSGTGVGNIQYF
j_gene: TRBJ1-1; v_gene: TRBV6-1; d_gene: -; abundance: -; CDR3nt: TGTGCCAGCAGTGAAGGAGTGAACACTGAAGCTTTCTTT; CDR3aa: CASSEGVNTEAFF
j_gene: TRBJ1-2; v_gene: TRBV28; d_gene: TRBD1; abundance: -; CDR3nt: TGTGCCAGCAGTTTGTTACAGGGGGATGGCGGCTACACCTTC; CDR3aa: CASSLLQGDGGYTF
j_gene: TRBJ1-1; v_gene: TRBV11-2; d_gene: TRBD1; abundance: -; CDR3nt: TGTGCCAGCAGCCAGGGGGCGACGAACACTGAAGCTTTCTTT; CDR3aa: CASSQGATNTEAFF
j_gene: TRBJ2-1; v_gene: TRBV7-9; d_gene: -; abundance: -; CDR3nt: TGTGCCAGCAGCTTAGAGAGACAGTGGGCTTACAATGAGCAGTTCTTC; CDR3aa: CASSLERQWAYNEQFF
j_gene: TRBJ1-3; v_gene: TRBV2; d_gene: -; abundance: -; CDR3nt: TGTGCCAGCAGTGATGATGGCCACTCTGGAAACACCATATATTTT; CDR3aa: CASSDDGHSGNTIYF
j_gene: TRBJ1-2; v_gene: TRBV27; d_gene: -; abundance: -; CDR3nt: TGTGCCAGCAGTCCCCGGGACACCTATGGCTACACCTTC; CDR3aa: CASSPRDTYGYTF
j_gene: TRBJ1-2; v_gene: TRBV5-6; d_gene: -; abundance: -; CDR3nt: TGTGCCAGTAGGAGCTACCAAAACTATGGCTACACCTTC; CDR3aa: CASRSYQNYGYTF
j_gene: TRBJ1-5; v_gene: TRBV2; d_gene: TRBD1; abundance: -; CDR3nt: TGTGCCAGCAGTGACCGAACCTTGGACAGGAGCAATCAGCCCCAGCATTTT; CDR3aa: CASSDRTLDRSNQPQHF
j_gene: TRBJ1-6; v_gene: TRBV5-1; d_gene: -; abundance: -; CDR3nt: TGCGCCAGCAGCTTGAGGGAGGCCGATTCACCCCTCCACTTT; CDR3aa: CASSLREADSPLHF